This entry lists 31 T cell receptor beta chains sequenced from one sample in a study of molecular identifiers for immune sequencing clone quantification listed by TCRdb under 2018. To prepare the library, PCR was applied. The instrument was an Illumina HiSeq 4000. TCRdb reanalyzed the raw reads on its own, using fastp at Q25 for trimming and MiXCR for clone calling, and kept in-frame beta chains. Every entry covers one CDR3 protein and lists the most common genes and DNA from its rows. The sample yields some 650,000 distinct CDR3 sequences; nearly 20% were counted once. Under 0.95% of the sample is taken by the ten largest. The sequenced sample consisted of naive CD8+ T cells from blood, with Jurkat cell RNA spiked in. Sample cell subset or site, as interpreted from the label and publication: FACS-sorted CD8+CD4-CCR7+CD45RA+ naive T cells. These receptors originate from a human donor in good health. Some libraries in this study had Jurkat cell RNA spiked in.

This clonotype has a count of ten or more. The gene calls are TRBV9 and TRBJ2-1; D not certain. V gave up 0 bases and J gave up 0 bases, with 7 bases separating them. Germline V CDR1 and CDR2: SGDLS, YYNGEE. The CDR3 is made up of 15 amino acids. The CDR3 region is CASSVEQSSYNEQFF. CDR3 sequence (DNA): TGTGCCAGCAGCGTAGAACAGAGCTCCTACAATGAGCAGTTCTTC. Together with reference TRBV9 and TRBJ2-1, the CDR3 gives the full variable domain: DSGVTQTPKHLITATGQRVTLRCSPRSGDLSVYWYQQSLDQGLQFLIQYYNGEERAKGNILERFSAQQFPDLHSELNLSSLELGDSALYFCASSVEQSSYNEQFFGPGTRLTVL.

This clonotype was counted ten times or more. The chain uses TRBV4-3 and TRBJ1-3; no reliable D call. Looked up from germline, CDR1 is LGHNA and CDR2 is YSLEER. Deletions cut 0 bases from V and 4 bases from J, with 13 bases between. This CDR3 region has 16 residues. The CDR3: CASSQDWPNWGNTIYF. The CDR3, as DNA: TGCGCCAGCAGCCAAGATTGGCCTAACTGGGGAAACACCATATATTTT.

V and J are TRBV6-1 and TRBJ2-7; D might be TRBD2 (6 bases). Germline assignment: CDR1 MNHNS and CDR2 SASEGT. V was pared by 6 bases and J by 7 bases, with 19 bases between. The CDR3 spans 14 residues. The CDR3 bases are TGTGCCAGCAGCAGCCCGGGTACCGCGGGGGAGCAGTACTTC. Translating gives CASSSPGTAGEQYF.

The chain joins TRBV28 to TRBJ2-5, with D tentatively TRBD2 (5 bases). The length of the CDR3 is 16 residues. The germline V gene has CDR1 MDHEN and CDR2 SYDVKM. Trimming left V 5 bases short and J 2 bases short, with 18 bases between. This chain's CDR3 is CASSTGPQEGQETQYF. CDR3 in DNA: TGTGCCAGCAGTACCGGGCCCCAAGAGGGACAAGAGACCCAGTACTTC.

Notes on this clonotype: This may stem from a read error, because a much larger clone lies one nucleotide away. This chain joins TRBV7-6 and TRBJ2-1; D is undetermined. The CDR3 contains 13 residues. Germline V gene sequence: CDR1 SGHVS, CDR2 FNYEAQ. CDR3 sequence reads: CASSPSRAHEQSF. The DNA of the CDR3 is TGTGCCAGCAGCCCCTCTCGGGCGCATGAGCAGTCCTTC.

In its sample, this clonotype was seen a few times. The gene calls are TRBV27 and TRBJ2-7; D ambiguous. Germline V gene data show CDR1 as MNHEY and CDR2 as SMNVEV (reference sequence). There are 12 residues in the CDR3. Trimming left V 5 bases short and J 6 bases short, with 11 bases between. The CDR3 sequence is CASSPRLGEQYF. The CDR3 DNA follows: TGTGCCAGCAGTCCAAGGTTAGGCGAGCAGTACTTC.

This clonotype showed up many times. This chain connects TRBV4-3 to TRBJ1-5; no clear D. The ends were cut back, 7 bases at V and 0 bases at J, with 13 bases in the middle. The CDR3 totals 15 residues. Looked up from germline, CDR1 is LGHNA and CDR2 is YSLEER. The CDR3 DNA sequence: TGCGCCAGCATTTCGATAACTTATAGCAATCAGCCCCAGCATTTT. It specifies CASISITYSNQPQHF.

This clonotype was observed many times. The V and J genes are TRBV12-3 or TRBV12-4 and TRBJ1-5; no definite D call. The CDR3 is made up of 14 amino acids. V was clipped by 5 bases and J by 3 bases, with 11 bases between them. The CDR3 loop is CASSPEEDNQPQHF. CDR3 nucleotides: TGTGCCAGCAGTCCCGAGGAGGACAATCAGCCCCAGCATTTT.

This clonotype was found many times. V and J are TRBV19 and TRBJ1-1, with 7 bases matching TRBD1. CDR3 length equals 15 residues. Germline-derived CDR1 and CDR2 are LNHDA and SQIVND (reference sequence). J gave up 7 bases and V 6 bases, and 14 bases lay outside the gene matches. CDR3 coding DNA: TGTGCCAGTAGCCCGGGGACAGCCCCGCCGTATGAAGCTTTCTTT. Translation gives CASSPGTAPPYEAFF.

The V gene is TRBV3-1, the J gene TRBJ2-3; 7 bases fit TRBD2. Germline V gene lookup returns CDR1 LGHDT and CDR2 YNNKEL (reference sequence). The trim removed 1 base at V and 7 bases at J, leaving 23 bases unmatched. The length of the CDR3 is 20 residues. CDR3 loop: CASSQVTGHSGTTWWNTQYF. The CDR3 region has the DNA TGTGCCAGCAGCCAAGTTACAGGACATTCCGGGACTACCTGGTGGAATACGCAGTATTTT.

This clonotype has a count of ten or more. The V and J genes are TRBV7-9 and TRBJ2-1, with a tentative D call TRBD1 (5 bases). The CDR3 has 15 amino acids. V shed 4 bases and J shed 1 base, with 11 bases lying between them. CDR1 and CDR2 from the germline V gene are SEHNR and FQNEAQ (reference sequence). In DNA form, the CDR3 reads TGTGCCAGCAGCTCTCCCTACAGGTCCTACAATGAGCAGTTCTTC. Protein sequence: CASSSPYRSYNEQFF.

There are many counts of this clonotype. The chain joins TRBV5-1 to TRBJ2-2; D remains ambiguous. Germline-derived CDR1 and CDR2 are SGHRS and YFSETQ. This CDR3 has 15 residues. V gave up 3 bases and J gave up 6 bases, with 15 bases separating them. CDR3 DNA sequence: TGCGCCAGCAGCTGGGCTATTGTTGGCCCCGGGGAGCTGTTTTTT. Amino acid sequence: CASSWAIVGPGELFF.

The CDR3: CATSRVQTSGILYEQFF. DNA for the CDR3: TGTGCCACCAGCAGGGTCCAGACTAGCGGGATCCTCTATGAGCAGTTCTTC. The chain employs TRBV15 and TRBJ2-1; TRBD2 aligns across 11 bases. Germline V gives CDR1 LNHNV, CDR2 YYDKDF (reference sequence). The trim removed 3 bases at V and 8 bases at J, leaving 12 bases unmatched. The CDR3 covers 17 residues.

This clonotype was seen a few times. This chain uses TRBV28 with TRBJ2-7; D is unresolved. CDR1 and CDR2 (germline): MDHEN, SYDVKM. The CDR3 loop spans 13 amino acids. V lost 6 bases, J lost 3 bases, and 12 bases lay in between. CDR3 protein: CASRPVNFYEQYF. In nucleotides, the CDR3 is TGTGCCAGCAGGCCTGTCAACTTCTACGAGCAGTACTTC.

In regard to this clonotype: This could be a read error, since a much larger clone is one nucleotide away. The chain joins TRBV5-5 to TRBJ1-1; perhaps TRBD1 as D (5 bases). The CDR3 runs to 14 residues. The germline CDR1 and CDR2 sequences are SGHKS and YYEKEE (reference sequence). DNA for the CDR3: TGTGCCGGCAGCTTGGCGCGCCGGGGGGCTGAAGCTTTCTTT. Translated: CAGSLARRGAEAFF. The full variable domain, in which reference TRBV5-5 and TRBJ1-1 provide the parts outside the CDR3, is DAGVTQSPTHLIKTRGQQVTLRCSPISGHKSVSWYQQVLGQGPQFIFQYYEKEERGRGNFPDRFSARQFPNYSSELNVNALLLGDSALYLCAGSLARRGAEAFFGQGTRLTVV.

This clonotype was counted a few times. The gene calls are TRBV12-3 or TRBV12-4 and TRBJ2-3; a weak D match, TRBD2 (6 bases). The CDR3 extends over 15 amino acids. V shed 5 bases and J shed 2 bases, with 14 bases lying between them. CDR3 residues: CASSPPGRNTDTQYF. In DNA, the CDR3 is TGTGCCAGCAGTCCCCCCGGGAGAAACACAGATACGCAGTATTTT.

In its sample, this clonotype was seen once. A much bigger clone sits one base away, suggesting this may be a read error. The rearrangement links TRBV30 to TRBJ1-1; a possible D gene is TRBD1 (5 bases). This CDR3 is built from 13 residues. Germline V gene data show CDR1 as GTSNPN and CDR2 as SVGIG (reference sequence). DNA for the CDR3: TGTGCCTGGAGTCTCGGTCAGGGCACTGAAGCTCTCTTT. Translating gives CAWSLGQGTEALF.

This clonotype occurred many times. The chain links TRBV7-9 to TRBJ1-1; no reliable D call. Germline CDR1 and CDR2: SEHNR and FQNEAQ (reference sequence). V dropped 6 bases and J dropped 5 bases, with 19 bases sitting between them. The CDR3 has 15 amino acids. The DNA for the CDR3 is TGTGCCAGCAGGCATCCGTCTTCCGACCCAACTGAAGCTTTCTTT. It specifies CASRHPSSDPTEAFF.

The chain has TRBV5-1 and TRBJ2-7, with TRBD2 matching 10 bases. The CDR3 spans 15 residues. V lost 7 bases, J lost 3 bases, and 10 bases stayed unmatched. The germline V gene encodes CDR1 SGHRS and CDR2 YFSETQ. The CDR3 loop reads CASGPSGGAFYEQYF. CDR3 nucleotide sequence: TGCGCCAGCGGCCCCAGCGGGGGGGCATTCTACGAGCAGTACTTC. The full variable domain, with the rest looked up from reference TRBV5-1 and TRBJ2-7, is KAGVTQTPRYLIKTRGQQVTLSCSPISGHRSVSWYQQTPGQGLQFLFEYFSETQRNKGNFPGRFSGRQFSNSRSEMNVSTLELGDSALYLCASGPSGGAFYEQYFGPGTRLTVT.

This clonotype has more than one count but fewer than ten. V is TRBV29-1 and J is TRBJ2-1, with 9 bases aligning to TRBD1. Germline V gives CDR1 SQVTM, CDR2 ANQGSEA. The V gene end was trimmed by 5 bases and the J gene end by 6 bases; junction bases not matched to a gene: 14. The CDR3 contains 16 residues. The CDR3 is CSVRIPLQGAGNEQFF. The CDR3 coding sequence is TGCAGCGTTCGCATTCCGTTACAGGGGGCTGGCAATGAGCAGTTCTTC.

This clonotype was seen repeatedly, ten times or more. The chain couples TRBV11-2 to TRBJ2-1; possibly TRBD1 for D (6 bases). Trimming removed 5 bases from V and 1 base from J, with 12 bases in between. Germline CDR1 reads SGHAT; CDR2 reads FQNNGV. The CDR3 spans 15 residues. The DNA for the CDR3 is TGTGCCAGCAGCCCTACCAGGGGTTCCTACAATGAGCAGTTCTTC. Residues: CASSPTRGSYNEQFF.

At least ten counts were recorded for this clonotype. The chain carries TRBV2 and TRBJ1-6; D is unresolved. V lost 7 bases to trimming and J lost 7 bases, with 5 bases between them. The length of the CDR3 is 11 residues. CDR1 and CDR2 (germline): SNHLY, FYNNEI. This CDR3 reads CASKGNSPLHF. The CDR3 nucleotides read TGTGCCAGCAAGGGAAATTCACCCCTCCACTTT.

This clonotype was seen a handful of times. The chain carries TRBV4-1 and TRBJ1-4, with unresolved D. The germline V and J ends were trimmed by 1 base and 3 bases, with 3 bases remaining between them. Germline lookup yields CDR1 MGHRA and CDR2 YSYEKL. This CDR3 is 13 amino acids long. CDR3 coding DNA: TGCGCCAGCAGCCAAGGGCCTAATGAAAAACTGTTTTTT. This translates into CASSQGPNEKLFF.

This clonotype has at least ten counts. The chain uses TRBV28 and TRBJ2-3, with 8 bases identical to TRBD2. This CDR3 is built from 17 residues. Germline V gene data show CDR1 as MDHEN and CDR2 as SYDVKM. V dropped 3 bases and J dropped 1; count of bases not matched to a gene: 9. The CDR3 DNA sequence: TGTGCCAGCAGTTTGAGGGCGGGAGGCCTTGGCACAGATACGCAGTATTTT. As protein: CASSLRAGGLGTDTQYF. Full variable domain (remainder filled in from reference TRBV28 and TRBJ2-3): DVKVTQSSRYLVKRTGEKVFLECVQDMDHENMFWYRQDPGLGLRLIYFSYDVKMKEKGDIPEGYSVSREKKERFSLILESASTNQTSMYLCASSLRAGGLGTDTQYFGPGTRLTVL.

This clonotype has ten or more counts. The V and J genes are TRBV6-1 and TRBJ2-2; D is possibly TRBD2 (5 bases). Trimming removed 2 bases at V and 5 bases at J, with 9 bases between. Germline V gives CDR1 MNHNS, CDR2 SASEGT. This CDR3 has 14 amino acids. This chain's CDR3 is CASSESKRTGELFF. CDR3 DNA sequence: TGTGCCAGCAGTGAAAGCAAGCGGACCGGGGAGCTGTTTTTT.

In regard to this clonotype: This could be a read error, since a much larger clone is one nucleotide away. This chain connects TRBV30 to TRBJ1-1; D unclear. This CDR3 has 13 residues. Germline CDR1 reads GTSNPN; CDR2 reads SVGIG (reference sequence). Trimming pared 0 bases from V and 6 bases from J, leaving 11 bases between. CDR3: CAWSVSGEAEAFF. CDR3 DNA: TGTGCCTGGAGTGTATCTGGGGAGGCTGAAGCTTTCTTT.

As regards this clonotype: Possible read error: a much larger clone is one base away. The chain employs TRBV12-3 or TRBV12-4 and TRBJ2-7; TRBD1 matches 9 bases. J gave up 4 bases and V 1 base, and 8 bases lay outside the gene matches. CDR3 size: 16 residues. CDR3 region: CASSLVWTGAWYEQYF. The CDR3 nucleotides are TGTGCCAGCAGTTTAGTATGGACAGGGGCCTGGTACGAGCAGTACTTC.

V is TRBV19 and J is TRBJ2-3; D might be TRBD1 (6 bases). V gave up 5 bases and J gave up 2 bases, with 17 bases separating them. Germline V gives CDR1 LNHDA, CDR2 SQIVND (reference sequence). The CDR3 consists of 16 residues. CDR3 in amino acids: CASSPLFSGDTDTQYF. CDR3 nucleotides: TGTGCCAGTAGTCCATTATTTTCAGGGGACACAGATACGCAGTATTTT.

This clonotype showed up many times. This sequence joins TRBV28 and TRBJ1-1, with D uncertain. CDR1 and CDR2 (germline): MDHEN, SYDVKM. This CDR3 spans 15 amino acids. V lost 6 bases, J lost 2 bases, and 16 bases lay in between. The CDR3 coding sequence is TGTGCCAGCAGCCGTATAGGGAGGGAAAACACTGAAGCTTTCTTT. This gives the protein CASSRIGRENTEAFF.

This clonotype was counted many times. V gene TRBV5-5 combines with J gene TRBJ2-5; tentatively, D is TRBD1 (5 bases). The CDR3 contains 17 residues. V lost 0 bases and J lost 3, with 18 bases in between. Germline V lookup: CDR1 SGHKS, CDR2 YYEKEE (reference sequence). The CDR3 sequence is CASSLEGWLQGEETQYF. The CDR3 nucleotides read TGTGCCAGCAGCTTGGAAGGGTGGTTGCAGGGTGAAGAGACCCAGTACTTC. Filled out from reference TRBV5-5 and TRBJ2-5, the complete variable domain reads DAGVTQSPTHLIKTRGQQVTLRCSPISGHKSVSWYQQVLGQGPQFIFQYYEKEERGRGNFPDRFSARQFPNYSSELNVNALLLGDSALYLCASSLEGWLQGEETQYFGPGTRLLVL.

This clonotype was seen at least ten times. The chain uses TRBV2 and TRBJ2-7; D is unresolved. Trimming removed 4 bases at V and 2 bases at J, with 24 bases between. Germline values: CDR1 SNHLY, CDR2 FYNNEI. This CDR3 has 18 amino acids. DNA of the CDR3: TGTGCCAGCAGTGTTGCTAGGTTCGCTACAGTTGGAACCTACGAGCAGTACTTC. As protein: CASSVARFATVGTYEQYF.